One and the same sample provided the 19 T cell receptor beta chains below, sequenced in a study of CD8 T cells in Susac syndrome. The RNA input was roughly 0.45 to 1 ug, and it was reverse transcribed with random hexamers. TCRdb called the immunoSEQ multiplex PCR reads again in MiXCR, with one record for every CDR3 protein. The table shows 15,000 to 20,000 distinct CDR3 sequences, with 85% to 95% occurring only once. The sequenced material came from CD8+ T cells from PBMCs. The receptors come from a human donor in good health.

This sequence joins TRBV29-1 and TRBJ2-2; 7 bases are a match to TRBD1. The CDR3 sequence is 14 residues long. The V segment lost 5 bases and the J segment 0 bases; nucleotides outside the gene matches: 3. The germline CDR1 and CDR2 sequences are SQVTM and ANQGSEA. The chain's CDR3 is CSVTGQTNTGELFF. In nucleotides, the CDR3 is TGCAGCGTTACGGGACAGACGAACACCGGGGAGCTGTTTTTT.

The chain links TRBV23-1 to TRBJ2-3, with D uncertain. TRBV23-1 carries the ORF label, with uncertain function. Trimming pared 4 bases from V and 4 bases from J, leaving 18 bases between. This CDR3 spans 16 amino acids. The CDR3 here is CASSLLDQPRADTQYF. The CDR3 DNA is TGCGCCAGCAGTCTTCTGGACCAACCACGGGCAGATACGCAGTATTTT.

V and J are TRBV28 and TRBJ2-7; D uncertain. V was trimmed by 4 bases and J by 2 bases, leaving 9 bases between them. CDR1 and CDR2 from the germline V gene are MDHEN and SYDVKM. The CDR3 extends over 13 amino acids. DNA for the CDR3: TGTGCCAGCAGTTCCCTCGCCGCCTACGAGCAGTACTTC. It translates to CASSSLAAYEQYF.

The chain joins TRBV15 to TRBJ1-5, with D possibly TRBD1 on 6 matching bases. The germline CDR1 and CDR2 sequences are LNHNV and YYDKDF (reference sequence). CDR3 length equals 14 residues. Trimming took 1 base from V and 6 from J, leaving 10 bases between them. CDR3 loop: CATSRVGAGQPQHF. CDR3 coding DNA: TGTGCCACCAGCAGAGTGGGGGCCGGTCAGCCCCAGCATTTT. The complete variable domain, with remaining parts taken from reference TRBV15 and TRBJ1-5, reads DAMVIQNPRYQVTQFGKPVTLSCSQTLNHNVMYWYQQKSSQAPKLLFHYYDKDFNNEADTPDNFQSRRPNTSFCFLDIRSPGLGDTAMYLCATSRVGAGQPQHFGDGTRLSIL.

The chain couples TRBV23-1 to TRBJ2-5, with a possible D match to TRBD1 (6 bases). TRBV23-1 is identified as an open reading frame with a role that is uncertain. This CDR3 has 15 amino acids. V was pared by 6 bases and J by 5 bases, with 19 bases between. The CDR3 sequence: CASSPTRQAPETQYF. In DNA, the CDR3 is TGCGCCAGCAGCCCGACCCGACAGGCCCCGGAGACCCAGTACTTC.

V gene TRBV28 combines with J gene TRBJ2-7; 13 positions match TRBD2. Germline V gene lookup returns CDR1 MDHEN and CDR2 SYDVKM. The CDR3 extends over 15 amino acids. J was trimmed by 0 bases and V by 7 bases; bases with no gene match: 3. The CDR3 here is CASTGTSGNSYEQYF. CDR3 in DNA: TGTGCCAGCACCGGGACTAGCGGGAACTCCTACGAGCAGTACTTC.

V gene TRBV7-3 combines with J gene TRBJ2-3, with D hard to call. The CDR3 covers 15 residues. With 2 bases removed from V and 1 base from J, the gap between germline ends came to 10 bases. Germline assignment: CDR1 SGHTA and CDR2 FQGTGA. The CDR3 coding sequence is TGTGCCAGCAGCTTAGGCGGAATCGGCACAGATACGCAGTATTTT. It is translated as CASSLGGIGTDTQYF.

CDR3 in amino acids: CASNRGGLAGLRREDEQFF. CDR3 nucleotides: TGTGCCAGTAACAGAGGGGGACTAGCGGGACTCCGACGGGAGGATGAGCAGTTCTTC. The chain combines TRBV19 with TRBJ2-1, with 13 bases fitting TRBD2. The germline CDR1 and CDR2 sequences are LNHDA and SQIVND (reference sequence). CDR3 length: 19 residues. V lost 7 bases and J lost 8; bases outside the gene matches: 20.

CDR3 sequence (DNA): TGTGCCAGCAGTACAAGCTACGAGCAGTACGTC. This sequence encodes CASSTSYEQYV. The J gene is TRBJ2-7, the V gene TRBV28; no clear D. CDR3 length: 11 amino acids. Trimming cost V 5 bases and J 3 bases, with 5 bases left between them. Germline assignment: CDR1 MDHEN and CDR2 SYDVKM.

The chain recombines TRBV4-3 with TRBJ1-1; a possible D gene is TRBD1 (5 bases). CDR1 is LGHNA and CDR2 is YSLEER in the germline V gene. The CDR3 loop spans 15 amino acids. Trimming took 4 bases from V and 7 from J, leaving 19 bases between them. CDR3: CASSLEETATHEAFF. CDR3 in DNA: TGCGCCAGCAGCCTTGAAGAGACAGCTACCCATGAAGCTTTCTTT.

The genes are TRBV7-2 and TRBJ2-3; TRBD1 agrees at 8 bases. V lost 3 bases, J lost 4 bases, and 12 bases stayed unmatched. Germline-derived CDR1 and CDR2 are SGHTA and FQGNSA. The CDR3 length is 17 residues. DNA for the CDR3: TGTGCCAGCAGCTTCTCCTTTCCTGGACAGGGCGCAGATACGCAGTATTTT. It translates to CASSFSFPGQGADTQYF.

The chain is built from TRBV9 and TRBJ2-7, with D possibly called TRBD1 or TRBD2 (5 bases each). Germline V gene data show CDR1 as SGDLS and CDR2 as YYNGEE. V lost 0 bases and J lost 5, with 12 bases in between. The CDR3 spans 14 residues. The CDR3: CASSVESRGNEQYF. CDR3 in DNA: TGTGCCAGCAGCGTAGAGTCGAGGGGTAACGAGCAGTACTTC.

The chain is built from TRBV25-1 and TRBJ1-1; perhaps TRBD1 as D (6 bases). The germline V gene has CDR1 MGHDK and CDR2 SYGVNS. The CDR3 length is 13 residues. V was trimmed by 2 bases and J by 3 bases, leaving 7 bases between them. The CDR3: CASSEEGDTEAFF. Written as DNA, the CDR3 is TGTGCCAGCAGTGAAGAGGGGGACACTGAAGCTTTCTTT.

Written as DNA, the CDR3 is TGTGCCAGCAGCTCATATATAGCGGGAGGACCCAAGGAAGGTGAGCAGTTCTTC. It specifies CASSSYIAGGPKEGEQFF. V gene TRBV7-9 combines with J gene TRBJ2-1; 10 nucleotides align to TRBD2. The length of the CDR3 is 18 residues. Germline V gene sequence: CDR1 SEHNR, CDR2 FQNEAQ (reference sequence). The V segment lost 4 bases and the J segment 9 bases; nucleotides outside the gene matches: 18.

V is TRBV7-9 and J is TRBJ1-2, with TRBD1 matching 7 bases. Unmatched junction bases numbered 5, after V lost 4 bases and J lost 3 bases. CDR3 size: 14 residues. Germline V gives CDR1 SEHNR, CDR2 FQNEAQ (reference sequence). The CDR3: CASSSRTGDYGYTF. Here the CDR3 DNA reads TGTGCCAGCAGCTCGCGGACAGGAGACTATGGCTACACCTTC.

CDR3 protein: CASSYATEIETQYF. CDR3 in DNA: TGTGCCAGCAGCTACGCGACAGAAATAGAGACCCAGTACTTC. The rearrangement uses TRBV5-8 and TRBJ2-5, with D perhaps matching TRBD1 (5 bases). Germline V CDR1 and CDR2: SGHTS, YDEGEE. Trimming left V 3 bases short and J 4 bases short, with 13 bases between. The CDR3 is 14 amino acids.

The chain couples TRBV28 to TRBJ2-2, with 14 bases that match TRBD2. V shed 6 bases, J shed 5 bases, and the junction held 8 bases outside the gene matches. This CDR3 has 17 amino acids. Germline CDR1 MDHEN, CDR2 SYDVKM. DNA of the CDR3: TGTGCCAGCAGCCTTACCGGGACTAGCGGGAGAACCGGGGAGCTGTTTTTT. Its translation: CASSLTGTSGRTGELFF.

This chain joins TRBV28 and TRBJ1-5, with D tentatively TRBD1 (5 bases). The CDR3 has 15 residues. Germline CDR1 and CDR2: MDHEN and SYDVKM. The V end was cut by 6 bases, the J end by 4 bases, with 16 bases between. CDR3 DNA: TGTGCCAGCAGCCATGCAGCAGAGGGGAATCAGCCCCAGCATTTT. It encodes CASSHAAEGNQPQHF. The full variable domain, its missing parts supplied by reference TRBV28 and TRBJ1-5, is DVKVTQSSRYLVKRTGEKVFLECVQDMDHENMFWYRQDPGLGLRLIYFSYDVKMKEKGDIPEGYSVSREKKERFSLILESASTNQTSMYLCASSHAAEGNQPQHFGDGTRLSIL.

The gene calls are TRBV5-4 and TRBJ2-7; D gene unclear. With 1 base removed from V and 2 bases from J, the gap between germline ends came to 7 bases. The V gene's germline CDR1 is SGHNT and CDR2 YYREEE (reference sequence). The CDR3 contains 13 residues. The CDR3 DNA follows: TGTGCCAGCAGCTTGAATGGACCCTACGAGCAGTACGTC. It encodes CASSLNGPYEQYV.